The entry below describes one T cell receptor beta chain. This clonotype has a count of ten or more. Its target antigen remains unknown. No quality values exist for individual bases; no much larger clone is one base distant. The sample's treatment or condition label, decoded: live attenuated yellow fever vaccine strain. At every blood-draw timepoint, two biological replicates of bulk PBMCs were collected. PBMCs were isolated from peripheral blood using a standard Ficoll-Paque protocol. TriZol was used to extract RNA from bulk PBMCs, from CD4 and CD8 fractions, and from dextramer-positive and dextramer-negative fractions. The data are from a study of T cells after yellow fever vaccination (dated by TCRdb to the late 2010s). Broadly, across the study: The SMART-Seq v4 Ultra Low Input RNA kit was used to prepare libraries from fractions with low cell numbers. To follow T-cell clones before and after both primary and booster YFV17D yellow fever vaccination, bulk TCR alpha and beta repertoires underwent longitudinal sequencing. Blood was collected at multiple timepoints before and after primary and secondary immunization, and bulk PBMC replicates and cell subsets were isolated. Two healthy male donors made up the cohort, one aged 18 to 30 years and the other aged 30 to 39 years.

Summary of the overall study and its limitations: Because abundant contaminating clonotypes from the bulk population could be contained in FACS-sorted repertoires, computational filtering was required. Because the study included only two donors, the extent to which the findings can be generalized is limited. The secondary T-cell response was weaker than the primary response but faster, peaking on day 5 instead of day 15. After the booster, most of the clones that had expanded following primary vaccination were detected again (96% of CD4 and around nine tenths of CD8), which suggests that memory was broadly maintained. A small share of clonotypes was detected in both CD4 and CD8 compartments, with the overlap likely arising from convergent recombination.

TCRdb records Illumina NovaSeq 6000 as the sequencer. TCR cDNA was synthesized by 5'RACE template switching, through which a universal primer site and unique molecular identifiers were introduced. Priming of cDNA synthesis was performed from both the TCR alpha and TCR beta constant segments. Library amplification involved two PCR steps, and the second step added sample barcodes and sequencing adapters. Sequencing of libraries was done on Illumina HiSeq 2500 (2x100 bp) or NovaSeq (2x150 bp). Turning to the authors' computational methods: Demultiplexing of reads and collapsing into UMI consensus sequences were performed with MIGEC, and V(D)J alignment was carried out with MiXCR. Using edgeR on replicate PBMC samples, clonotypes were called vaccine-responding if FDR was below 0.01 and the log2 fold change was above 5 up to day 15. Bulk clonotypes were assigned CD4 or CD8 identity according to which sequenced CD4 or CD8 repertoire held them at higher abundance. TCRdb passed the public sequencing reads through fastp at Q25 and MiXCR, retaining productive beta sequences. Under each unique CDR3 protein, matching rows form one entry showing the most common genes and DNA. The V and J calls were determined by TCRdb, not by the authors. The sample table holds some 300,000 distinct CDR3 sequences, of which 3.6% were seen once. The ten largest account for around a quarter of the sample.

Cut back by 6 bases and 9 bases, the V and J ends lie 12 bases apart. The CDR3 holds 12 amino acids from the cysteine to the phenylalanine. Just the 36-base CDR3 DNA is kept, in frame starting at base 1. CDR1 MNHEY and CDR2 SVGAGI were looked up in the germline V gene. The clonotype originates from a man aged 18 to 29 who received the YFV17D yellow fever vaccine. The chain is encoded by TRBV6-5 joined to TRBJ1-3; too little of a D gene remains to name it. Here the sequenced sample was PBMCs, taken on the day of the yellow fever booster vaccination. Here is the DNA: TGTGCCAGCAGGAGCTCGGAGGGCACCATATATTTT. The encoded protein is CASRSSEGTIYF.